These 13 T cell receptor beta chains were all obtained from the same sample, sequenced in a study of blood T cells in healthy people across ages. A J-beta primer mix and a sample-barcoded 5' primer were used in a second PCR of roughly 6 to 11 cycles. TCRdb re-called the 5' RACE reads with MiXCR, one entry per CDR3 protein. The table records 850,000 or so distinct CDR3 sequences, less than 35% of them present only once. Sequencing used blood. These receptors came from a woman over 75 in good health.

This clonotype was seen more than once but under ten times. Since a much larger clone is just one base distant, this may be a read error. The chain links TRBV20-1 to TRBJ2-1; a weak D match, TRBD2 (5 bases). Near its end, the DNA agrees better with TRBJ2-7, so the J call may be wrong. CDR1 DFQATT and CDR2 SNEGSKA come from the germline V gene (reference sequence). The CDR3 contains 15 residues. The CDR3 coding sequence is TGCAGTGCTAGACCAGGACTCCGGTCCTACAATGAGCAGTACTTC. Amino acids: CSARPGLRSYNEQYF.

This clonotype was observed many times. The rearrangement joins TRBV5-6 to TRBJ2-5; possibly TRBD1 for D (6 bases). Trimming removed 4 bases from V and 2 bases from J, with 9 bases in between. This CDR3 has 13 residues. CDR1 is SGHDT, CDR2 YYEEEE, per germline. The CDR3, as DNA: TGTGCCAGCAGCATAAGGGGGCAAGAGACCCAGTACTTC. Its protein is CASSIRGQETQYF.

This clonotype was seen more than once but under ten times. The V gene is TRBV20-1, the J gene TRBJ1-4, with 11 positions matching TRBD1. V dropped 2 bases and J dropped 0; count of bases not matched to a gene: 5. Germline CDR1 is DFQATT and CDR2 is SNEGSKA (reference sequence). The CDR3 has 17 amino acids. The CDR3 coding sequence is TGCAGTGCTAGAACTGCGGGACAGGGGGCAACTAATGAAAAACTGTTTTTT. Translating it yields CSARTAGQGATNEKLFF.

On this clonotype: Given a much more abundant clone one base away, this may be a read error. The gene calls are TRBV12-3 or TRBV12-4 and TRBJ2-1; D unresolved. This CDR3 has 14 residues. The CDR3 loop is CASRFGRSCNEQFF. In DNA, the CDR3 is TGTGCCAGCAGGTTTGGACGGTCCTGCAATGAGCAGTTCTTC.

Concerning this clonotype: A much larger clone lies a single base off, so this may be a read error. This chain joins TRBV6-5 and TRBJ1-2, with TRBD1 as a possible D gene (6 bases). This CDR3 is built from 11 residues. Germline CDR1 MNHEY, CDR2 SVGAGI. This CDR3 reads CASSWEGGCTF. CDR3 nucleotide sequence: TGTGCCAGCAGTTGGGAGGGGGGCTGCACCTTC.

There are a few counts of this clonotype. At one boundary the junction diverges from the germline segment, which might be a read error. The chain has TRBV12-3 or TRBV12-4 and TRBJ1-6; D remains unclear. This CDR3 spans 14 amino acids. This chain's CDR3 is CASSLSPNNSPPHF. In DNA, the CDR3 is TGTGCCAGCAGTTTAAGCCCGAATAATTCACCCCCCCACTTT.

This clonotype was counted at least ten times. The chain carries TRBV29-1 and TRBJ2-1, with TRBD2 matching over 11 bases. CDR1 SQVTM and CDR2 ANQGSEA come from the germline V gene. V trimming: 4 bases; J trimming: 5 bases; junction bases outside the gene matches: 4. CDR3 size: 14 residues. For the CDR3, the DNA is TGCAGCGTTGGCGTAGCGGGGGGGCACAATGAGCAGTTCTTC. Amino acids: CSVGVAGGHNEQFF.

The sample holds many counts of this clonotype. The V gene is TRBV12-3 or TRBV12-4, the J gene TRBJ1-5; D might be TRBD1 (5 bases). The CDR3 is made up of 17 amino acids. With 2 bases removed from V and 0 bases from J, the gap between germline ends came to 14 bases. CDR3 amino acids: CASSLFPRGDSNQPQHF. Here the CDR3 DNA reads TGTGCCAGCAGTTTATTTCCCCGGGGGGATAGCAATCAGCCCCAGCATTTT.

This clonotype has a count of ten or more. This sequence joins TRBV6-5 and TRBJ2-5; perhaps D is TRBD1 or TRBD2 (6 bases each). Trimming removed 6 bases from V and 5 bases from J, with 22 bases in between. This CDR3 is built from 16 residues. Germline values: CDR1 MNHEY, CDR2 SVGAGI. Here the CDR3 reads CASRASGEAGRETQYF. For the CDR3, the DNA is TGTGCCAGCAGAGCCTCAGGGGAGGCAGGGAGGGAGACCCAGTACTTC.

This clonotype occurred many times. The gene calls are TRBV12-3 or TRBV12-4 and TRBJ2-4; the D is unclear. The CDR3 spans 16 residues. V was cut by 2 bases and J by 2 bases, with 13 bases left in between. CDR3 region: CASSLSPSGPKNIQYF. The CDR3 nucleotides read TGTGCCAGCAGTTTATCCCCGTCAGGTCCCAAAAACATTCAGTACTTC.

As concerns this clonotype: A much bigger clone sits one base away, suggesting this may be a read error. J is TRBJ2-3 and V is TRBV7-9; 9 positions agree with TRBD2. The CDR3 sequence is 15 residues long. CDR1 and CDR2 (germline): SEHNR, FQNEAQ (reference sequence). CDR3 residues: CAGRTRTSATDTQYF. CDR3 DNA sequence: TGTGCCGGCAGAACTAGGACTAGCGCCACAGATACGCAGTATTTT.

This clonotype came up many times. The chain carries TRBV5-1 and TRBJ2-1; 9 bases are a match to TRBD1. The CDR3 spans 15 residues. Germline V gene lookup returns CDR1 SGHRS and CDR2 YFSETQ. Trimming removed 4 bases from V and 8 bases from J; junction bases left unmatched: 10. CDR3 DNA sequence: TGCGCCAGCAGCGTAGGGACAGGGCCTATACATGAGCAGTTCTTC. Translation: CASSVGTGPIHEQFF.

About this clonotype itself: This clone may be a read error of a much larger clone one base away. The V call is TRBV6-6, the J call TRBJ1-2; D is unresolved. This CDR3 spans 11 amino acids. Between the trimmed V and J ends, which lost 5 bases and 6 bases, there was a span of 7 bases. Germline V lookup: CDR1 MNHNY, CDR2 SVGAGI (reference sequence). CDR3 DNA sequence: TGTGCCAGCAGTGCCTGCGATGGCTACACCTTC. Translating it yields CASSACDGYTF.